These 24 T cell receptor beta chains were all obtained from the same sample, sequenced in a study of read filtering for tumor transcriptome and immune sequencing (dated by TCRdb to about 2020). Instrument used: Illumina HiSeq 4000. The Immunoverse kit was used to build TCR libraries from 400 ng RNA, with molecular barcoded adaptors covering alpha/delta and beta/gamma chains. TCRdb itself trimmed the public reads at Q25 with fastp, ran MiXCR and retained productive beta chains. CDR3 protein duplicates are merged, each entry listing the most common genes and DNA. In all, the sample holds roughly 93,000 distinct CDR3 sequences, and roughly 21% of those were seen once. The top ten constitute roughly an eighth of the sample. Sequencing was performed on a population of CD138-negative cells sorted from bone marrow. Reading the label with the study, this specimen's cell subset or site is: bone marrow mononuclear cells depleted of CD138+ plasma/myeloma cells by negative magnetic selection. The receptor set was obtained from a donor aged 40 or older with multiple myeloma.

Regarding this clonotype: A clone one base away is much larger, so this may be a read error. This chain uses TRBV2 with TRBJ2-4; D assignment may be TRBD1 or TRBD2 (6 bases each). The length of the CDR3 is 16 residues. CDR1 SNHLY and CDR2 FYNNEI come from the germline V gene. CDR3 in DNA: TGTGCCAGCACCCCGGGGGTGGTGGGGGCCAAAGACATTCAGTACTTC. Protein: CASTPGVVGAKDIQYF.

This clonotype was observed a few times. The V gene is TRBV7-2, the J gene TRBJ2-1, with 12 bases identical to TRBD2. V shed 1 base, J shed 8 bases, and the junction held 3 bases outside the gene matches. Germline loops: CDR1 SGHTA, CDR2 FQGNSA. The CDR3 runs 15 residues. The CDR3 here is CASSLGSSGGDEQFF. Here the CDR3 DNA reads TGTGCCAGCAGCTTAGGGTCTAGCGGGGGGGATGAGCAGTTCTTC.

This clonotype qualifies as medium-sized (0.01 to 0.1%). The chain combines TRBV11-2 with TRBJ2-3; 7 bases are shared with TRBD2. This CDR3 is 14 amino acids long. The V segment lost 5 bases and the J segment 3 bases; nucleotides outside the gene matches: 5. The germline CDR1 and CDR2 sequences are SGHAT and FQNNGV. The CDR3 nucleotides are TGTGCCAGCAGCCTATTGGGGGGGACAGATACGCAGTATTTT. Translating gives CASSLLGGTDTQYF.

This clonotype was detected many times. This chain links TRBV4-1 with TRBJ1-1; D ambiguous. There are 13 residues in the CDR3. The V end lost 4 bases, the J end lost 8 bases, and 14 bases lay between the germline ends. Germline CDR1 MGHRA, CDR2 YSYEKL. The CDR3 sequence: CASSRLGFEEAFF. The CDR3 DNA follows: TGCGCCAGCAGCCGTTTGGGGTTTGAGGAAGCTTTCTTT.

In its sample, this clonotype was seen a few times. The V call is TRBV28, the J call TRBJ1-1; the match to TRBD1 covers 9 bases. Germline loops: CDR1 MDHEN, CDR2 SYDVKM. Trimming removed 5 bases from V and 2 bases from J; junction bases left unmatched: 12. The CDR3 runs 17 residues. CDR3 in amino acids: CASSLTQRTGVNTEAFF. CDR3 nucleotide sequence: TGTGCCAGCAGTCTGACCCAACGGACAGGGGTAAACACTGAAGCTTTCTTT.

The V gene is TRBV11-2, the J gene TRBJ1-1; D may be TRBD1 (6 bases). The CDR3 has 13 residues. CDR1 and CDR2 from the germline V gene are SGHAT and FQNNGV. V lost 11 bases and J 4 bases, leaving 17 bases between the germline ends. The CDR3 loop reads CACQGRGGTEAFF. The CDR3 DNA reads as TGTGCCTGTCAGGGGAGGGGGGGCACTGAAGCTTTCTTT.

This clonotype has just a few counts. The chain uses TRBV7-6 and TRBJ2-3; 7 nucleotides match TRBD2. The length of the CDR3 is 16 residues. V lost 2 bases, J lost 1 base, and 6 bases stayed unmatched. CDR1 and CDR2 from the germline V gene are SGHVS and FNYEAQ. CDR3 in amino acids: CASSLPRGGGTDTQYF. The CDR3 coding sequence is TGTGCCAGCAGCTTACCCCGGGGAGGGGGCACAGATACGCAGTATTTT.

Many counts were recorded for this clonotype. This chain connects TRBV5-1 to TRBJ2-2; 7 positions agree with TRBD1. Trimming at V came to 4 bases and at J to 6 bases, leaving 3 bases not matched to a gene. This CDR3 comprises 13 residues. From germline, CDR1 is SGHRS and CDR2 YFSETQ. The CDR3 protein is CASSGGQPGELFF. Written as DNA, the CDR3 is TGCGCCAGCAGCGGGGGACAGCCCGGGGAGCTGTTTTTT. Based on the CDR3 plus reference TRBV5-1 and TRBJ2-2, the full variable domain is KAGVTQTPRYLIKTRGQQVTLSCSPISGHRSVSWYQQTPGQGLQFLFEYFSETQRNKGNFPGRFSGRQFSNSRSEMNVSTLELGDSALYLCASSGGQPGELFFGEGSRLTVL.

Many counts were recorded for this clonotype. The rearrangement links TRBV5-4 to TRBJ2-3, with 10 nucleotides matching TRBD2. V trimming: 4 bases; J trimming: 6 bases; junction bases outside the gene matches: 8. The CDR3 contains 15 residues. Germline V gene lookup returns CDR1 SGHNT and CDR2 YYREEE (reference sequence). The CDR3 DNA follows: TGTGCCAGCAGCCACCCAACTAGCGGGGCTGATACGCAGTATTTT. It codes for CASSHPTSGADTQYF.

This clonotype was counted ten times or more. V and J are TRBV29-1 and TRBJ2-1, with D unclear. This CDR3 comprises 15 residues. Germline CDR1 and CDR2: SQVTM and ANQGSEA. V dropped 5 bases and J dropped 0 bases, with 14 bases sitting between them. The CDR3 protein is CSVFLYSSSYNEQFF. As DNA, the CDR3 is TGCAGCGTTTTTTTATACTCGAGCTCCTACAATGAGCAGTTCTTC.

This clonotype has more than one count but fewer than ten. V gene TRBV28 combines with J gene TRBJ2-7; no reliable D call. The CDR3 is 13 residues long. Germline V gene lookup returns CDR1 MDHEN and CDR2 SYDVKM. V lost 3 bases and J 2 bases, leaving 8 bases between the germline ends. CDR3 sequence reads: CASSLGGTYEQYF. CDR3 bases: TGTGCCAGCAGTTTGGGCGGAACCTACGAGCAGTACTTC.

A word on this clonotype: A much more abundant neighbour one base away suggests this may be a read error. The chain combines TRBV5-1 with TRBJ2-3; TRBD1 is a possible D gene (6 bases). The CDR3 contains 15 residues. The ends were cut back, 3 bases at V and 1 base at J, with 12 bases in the middle. Germline V gene sequence: CDR1 SGHRS, CDR2 YFSETQ. CDR3 nucleotides: TGCGCCAGCAGCTCCGGCAGGGGCGGCACAGATACGCAGTATTTT. Amino acids: CASSSGRGGTDTQYF.

This clonotype occurred many times. J is TRBJ1-4 and V is TRBV28; 8 bases align to TRBD1. Trimming cost V 4 bases and J 8 bases; bases outside gene matches: 9. Per germline, CDR1 MDHEN and CDR2 SYDVKM. CDR3 length: 15 amino acids. Written as DNA, the CDR3 is TGTGCCAGCAGTTCAACGACAGGGGCAGGGGAAAAACTGTTTTTT. Protein: CASSSTTGAGEKLFF. Complete variable domain (other parts from reference TRBV28 and TRBJ1-4): DVKVTQSSRYLVKRTGEKVFLECVQDMDHENMFWYRQDPGLGLRLIYFSYDVKMKEKGDIPEGYSVSREKKERFSLILESASTNQTSMYLCASSSTTGAGEKLFFGSGTQLSVL.

The chain employs TRBV2 and TRBJ2-4, with a tentative D call TRBD1 (6 bases). V was shortened by 8 bases and J by 2 bases, with 16 bases between the two germline ends. Germline CDR1 reads SNHLY; CDR2 reads FYNNEI. This CDR3 region has 15 residues. The DNA of the CDR3 is TGTGCCAGCTTATCAGGGGTTGGATCCAAAAACATTCAGTACTTC. Protein sequence: CASLSGVGSKNIQYF.

This clonotype was detected only a few times. This clone may be a read error of a much larger clone one base away. The J gene is TRBJ2-2, the V gene TRBV18; TRBD1 aligns across 8 bases. CDR3 length: 12 residues. Germline values: CDR1 KGHSH, CDR2 LQKENI. Losses at the gene ends were 10 bases for V and 6 bases for J; bases not matched to a gene: 4. This CDR3 reads CANATGAGELFF. Here the CDR3 DNA reads TGTGCCAACGCGACAGGGGCCGGGGAGCTGTTTTTT.

The sample holds a few counts of this clonotype. In nucleotides, the CDR3 is TGTGCCAGCAGCCTCCGCCGGACTAGCGGGGGCCGTGGGCAAGAGACCCAGTACTTC. This encodes CASSLRRTSGGRGQETQYF. The V gene is TRBV7-8, the J gene TRBJ2-5; 13 bases fit TRBD2. J was trimmed by 2 bases and V by 5 bases; bases with no gene match: 14. This CDR3 spans 19 amino acids. Germline assignment: CDR1 SGHVS and CDR2 FQNEAQ.

This clonotype turned up a few times. The chain is built from TRBV11-2 and TRBJ1-4; unclear D gene. The CDR3 extends over 14 amino acids. V gave up 4 bases and J gave up 7 bases, with 13 bases separating them. The germline CDR1 and CDR2 sequences are SGHAT and FQNNGV. The CDR3, as DNA: TGTGCCAGCAGCTCCACAGTGGCGGGTGAAAAACTGTTTTTT. Residues: CASSSTVAGEKLFF.

In its sample, this clonotype was seen many times. The rearrangement uses TRBV3-1 and TRBJ2-1; 8 bases are a match to TRBD1. The V segment lost 5 bases and the J segment 3 bases; nucleotides outside the gene matches: 15. Per germline, CDR1 LGHDT and CDR2 YNNKEL (reference sequence). The CDR3 consists of 18 residues. CDR3 in amino acids: CASSKRITGTGGYNEQFF. CDR3 DNA: TGTGCCAGCAGCAAACGAATCACCGGGACAGGAGGCTACAATGAGCAGTTCTTC.

At least ten counts were recorded for this clonotype. The V and J genes are TRBV7-3 and TRBJ1-5; 7 bases are a match to TRBD1. The CDR3 length is 16 residues. Per germline, CDR1 SGHTA and CDR2 FQGTGA. V shed 4 bases, J shed 0 bases, and the junction held 6 bases outside the gene matches. The CDR3: CASSYRDSHSNQPQHF. The CDR3 DNA sequence: TGTGCCAGCAGCTATAGGGACAGTCATAGCAATCAGCCCCAGCATTTT.

This clonotype was seen repeatedly, ten times or more. This chain joins TRBV4-1 and TRBJ2-6; 11 nucleotides match TRBD1. J lost 1 base, V lost 5 bases, and 7 bases had no gene match. Germline V gives CDR1 MGHRA, CDR2 YSYEKL. The CDR3 is made up of 18 amino acids. The CDR3 nucleotides read TGCGCCAGCAGCAAAGGACAGGGGGCGCGTTCTGGGGCCAACGTCCTGACTTTC. It specifies CASSKGQGARSGANVLTF.

This clonotype appeared a few times. The chain is built from TRBV5-1 and TRBJ2-5; 7 nucleotides align to TRBD1. CDR1 and CDR2 (germline): SGHRS, YFSETQ. The V gene end was trimmed by 4 bases and the J gene end by 2 bases; junction bases not matched to a gene: 8. The CDR3 totals 15 residues. For the CDR3, the DNA is TGCGCCAGCAGCCAATTTGGGACAGCACAAGAGACCCAGTACTTC. This sequence encodes CASSQFGTAQETQYF.

V gene TRBV19 combines with J gene TRBJ2-3; D perhaps matches TRBD2 (6 bases). The V gene lost 8 bases and the J gene lost 5 bases, with 14 bases spanning the gap. Germline V gene data show CDR1 as LNHDA and CDR2 as SQIVND (reference sequence). The CDR3 sequence is 13 residues long. This CDR3 reads CASSPNGGDTQYF. In nucleotides, the CDR3 is TGTGCCAGTTCGCCGAACGGGGGAGATACGCAGTATTTT. The variable domain in full, completed from reference TRBV19 and TRBJ2-3, reads DGGITQSPKYLFRKEGQNVTLSCEQNLNHDAMYWYRQDPGQGLRLIYYSQIVNDFQKGDIAEGYSVSREKKESFPLTVTSAQKNPTAFYLCASSPNGGDTQYFGPGTRLTVL.

The sample holds a few counts of this clonotype. J is TRBJ2-3 and V is TRBV20-1, with 10 bases fitting TRBD1. V lost 5 bases, J lost 2 bases, and 4 bases stayed unmatched. CDR1 and CDR2 (germline): DFQATT, SNEGSKA (reference sequence). The CDR3 runs 14 residues. CDR3 loop: CSARTGGSTDTQYF. The CDR3 DNA sequence: TGCAGTGCTCGGACAGGGGGATCCACAGATACGCAGTATTTT.

This clonotype was detected many times. The V and J genes are TRBV11-2 and TRBJ1-5; no definite D call. There are 13 residues in the CDR3. Germline assignment: CDR1 SGHAT and CDR2 FQNNGV. V was trimmed by 5 bases and J by 3 bases, leaving 8 bases between them. For the CDR3, the DNA is TGTGCCAGCAGCCCTGTCCCCAATCAGCCCCAGCATTTT. Amino acids: CASSPVPNQPQHF.